One and the same sample provided the 2 T cell receptor beta chains below, sequenced in a study of a mutant IDH1 vaccine in newly diagnosed glioma (dated by TCRdb to about 2021). The library was obtained by the immunoSEQ multiplex PCR assay. Drawn from immuneACCESS, this table holds only the in-frame rearrangements with V and J called that TCRdb kept. Clones are partly lost; checked studies trace under half to an unresolved V gene and leave the rest unexplained. Counted in this sample were about 15,000 clones; around 91% of them appeared once. The ten biggest clones cover 9% of the sample. According to the study, the label for this sample's time point signals: baseline, week 1 (first vaccination visit). According to the study, the label for this sample's treatment or condition signals: pre-vaccination baseline after standard-of-care therapy. The specimen comprised PBMCs, sampled from a glioma patient treated with radiotherapy, temozolomide or both. The receptors originated from a woman aged 40 to 50 with glioma. Some clones in this sample may be carry-over from other donors' samples.

This clone was recorded a few times. This chain connects TRBV10-1 to TRBJ1-1, with D possibly being TRBD1 (5 bases). This CDR3 region has 13 residues. The V end was cut by 0 bases, the J end by 3 bases, with 5 bases between. Germline V gene lookup returns CDR1 WNHNN and CDR2 SYGVQD (reference sequence). Here the CDR3 reads CASSESGDTEAFF. Here the CDR3 DNA reads TGCGCCAGCAGTGAGTCAGGGGACACTGAAGCTTTCTTT.

The V gene is TRBV27, the J gene TRBJ1-1; 10 bases are a match to TRBD1. The junction had 8 bases not matched to a gene; V was cut back by 6 bases and J by 7 bases. The CDR3 runs 14 residues. The germline gives CDR1 MNHEY, CDR2 SMNVEV (reference sequence). For the CDR3, the DNA is TGTGCCAGCAGGCTGACAGGGGGCCCCTATGAAGCTTTCTTT. Translated: CASRLTGGPYEAFF.